The subject of this entry is one T cell receptor beta chain. Antigen: not known. These data are taken from a study of beta chain features in type 1 diabetes. Findings of the study overall: No resolution was reached here on whether HLA type influences TCRB rearrangement.

TCRB transcripts that were expressed got sequenced, as all of the isolated RNA had been reverse transcribed. Measured with immunoSEQ multiplex PCR; TCRdb has only the in-frame clones, and not every one. The sample has roughly 300,000 clones, around 15% seen once. The source material was central memory CD4+ T cells from blood. The TCR comes from a man aged 30-40 years in good health.

The CDR3 DNA reads as TGTGCCAGCTCACCCACGGGTGGGGGCTCATCAAACTATGGCTACACCTTC. Its translation: CASSPTGGGSSNYGYTF. J is TRBJ1-2 and V is TRBV18; a possible D gene is TRBD1 (6 bases). The CDR3 extends over 17 amino acids. CDR1 and CDR2 from the germline V gene are KGHSH and LQKENI. V lost 3 bases and J 2 bases, leaving 19 bases between the germline ends.